Listed here is a single T cell receptor beta chain. The CDR3 loop spans 13 amino acids. The germline CDR1 and CDR2 sequences are MNHEY and SVGAGI. Trimming removed 7 bases from V and 5 bases from J, with 12 bases in between. The sample originates from a study of blood T cell repertoires in COVID-19. Turning to the study itself: PBMCs, B-cell-depleted T cells, or T cells were the source of the cDNA or gDNA that made up the material.

Recruits, aged roughly 18 to 90 years, lived in some 25 US areas. Clones were sequenced by immunoSEQ multiplex PCR, and TCRdb holds only the in-frame ones, with some missing. The sample carries a few hundred thousand clones, 91% recorded once. The sequence derives from a human donor in a cohort exposed to, infected with or recovered from COVID-19 (not recorded which). The donor label of this sample is uncertain. Sequences were obtained from PBMCs or T cells enriched from blood (not recorded which). J is TRBJ1-5 and V is TRBV6-5; D not resolved. The CDR3 sequence is CASTFSRDQPQHF. The DNA of the CDR3 is TGTGCCAGCACTTTCTCTCGGGATCAGCCCCAGCATTTT.